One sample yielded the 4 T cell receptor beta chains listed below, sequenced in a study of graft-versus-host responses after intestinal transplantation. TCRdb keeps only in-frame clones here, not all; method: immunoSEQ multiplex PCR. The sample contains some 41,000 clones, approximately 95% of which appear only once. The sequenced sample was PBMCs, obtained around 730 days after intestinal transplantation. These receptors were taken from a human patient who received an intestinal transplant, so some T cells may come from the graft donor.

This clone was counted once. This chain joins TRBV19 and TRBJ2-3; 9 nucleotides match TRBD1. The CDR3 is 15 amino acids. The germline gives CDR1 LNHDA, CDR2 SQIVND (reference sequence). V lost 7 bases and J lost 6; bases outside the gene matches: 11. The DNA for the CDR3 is TGTGCCAGTACCCCCGGGGACAGGGTTTCCGATACGCAGTATTTT. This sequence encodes CASTPGDRVSDTQYF.

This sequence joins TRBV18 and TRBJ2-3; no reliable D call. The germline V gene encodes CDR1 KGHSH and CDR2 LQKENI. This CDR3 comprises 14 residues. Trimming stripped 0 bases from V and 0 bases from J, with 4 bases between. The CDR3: CASSPPSSTDTQYF. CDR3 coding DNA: TGTGCCAGCTCACCACCGTCTAGCACAGATACGCAGTATTTT.

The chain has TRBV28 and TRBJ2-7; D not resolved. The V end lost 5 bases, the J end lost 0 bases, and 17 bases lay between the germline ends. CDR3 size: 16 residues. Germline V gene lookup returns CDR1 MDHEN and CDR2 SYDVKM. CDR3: CASSKSGRQASYEQYF. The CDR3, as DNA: TGTGCCAGCAGTAAATCCGGGCGTCAAGCCTCCTACGAGCAGTACTTC. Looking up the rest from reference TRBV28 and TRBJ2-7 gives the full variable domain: DVKVTQSSRYLVKRTGEKVFLECVQDMDHENMFWYRQDPGLGLRLIYFSYDVKMKEKGDIPEGYSVSREKKERFSLILESASTNQTSMYLCASSKSGRQASYEQYFGPGTRLTVT.

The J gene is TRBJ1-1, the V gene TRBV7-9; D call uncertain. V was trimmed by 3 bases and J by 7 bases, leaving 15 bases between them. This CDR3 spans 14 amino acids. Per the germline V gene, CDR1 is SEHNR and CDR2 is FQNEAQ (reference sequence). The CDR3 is CASSFGFNVIEAFF. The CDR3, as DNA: TGTGCCAGCAGCTTTGGTTTTAATGTTATTGAAGCTTTCTTT.